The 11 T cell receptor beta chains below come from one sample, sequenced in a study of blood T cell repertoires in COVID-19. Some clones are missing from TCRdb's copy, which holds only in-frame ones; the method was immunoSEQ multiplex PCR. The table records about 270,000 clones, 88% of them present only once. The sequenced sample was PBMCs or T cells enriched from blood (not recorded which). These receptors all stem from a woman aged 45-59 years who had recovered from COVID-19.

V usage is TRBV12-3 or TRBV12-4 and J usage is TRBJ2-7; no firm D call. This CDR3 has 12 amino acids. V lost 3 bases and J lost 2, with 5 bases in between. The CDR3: CASSFFTYEQYF. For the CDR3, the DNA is TGTGCCAGCAGTTTTTTTACCTACGAGCAGTACTTC.

The CDR3 loop is CASSLALFRGQGNTGELFF. For the CDR3, the DNA is TGTGCCAGCAGCTTAGCGTTATTTCGGGGACAGGGTAACACCGGGGAGCTGTTTTTT. The chain combines TRBV7-9 with TRBJ2-2, with 9 bases aligning to TRBD1. With V trimmed by 0 bases and J by 2 bases, 10 bases remained unmatched. The germline gives CDR1 SEHNR, CDR2 FQNEAQ (reference sequence). This CDR3 is built from 19 residues.

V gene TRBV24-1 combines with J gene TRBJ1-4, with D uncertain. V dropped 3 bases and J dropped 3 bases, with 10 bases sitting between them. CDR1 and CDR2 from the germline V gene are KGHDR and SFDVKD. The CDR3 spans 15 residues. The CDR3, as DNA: TGTGCCACCAGTGATGGTCGGCAGGCTAATGAAAAACTGTTTTTT. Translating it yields CATSDGRQANEKLFF.

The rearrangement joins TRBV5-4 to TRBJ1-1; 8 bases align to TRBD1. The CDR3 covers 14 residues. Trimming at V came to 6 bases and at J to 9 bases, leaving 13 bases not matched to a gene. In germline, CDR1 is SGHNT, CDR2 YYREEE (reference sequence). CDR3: CASTTYQGAGKAFF. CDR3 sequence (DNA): TGTGCCAGCACCACTTACCAGGGGGCAGGAAAAGCTTTCTTT.

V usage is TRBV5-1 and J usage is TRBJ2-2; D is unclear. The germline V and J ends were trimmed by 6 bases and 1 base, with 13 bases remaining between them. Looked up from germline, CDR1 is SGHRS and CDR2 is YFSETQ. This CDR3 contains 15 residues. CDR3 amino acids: CASMTGGGNTGELFF. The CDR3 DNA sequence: TGCGCCAGCATGACCGGTGGCGGGAACACCGGGGAGCTGTTTTTT.

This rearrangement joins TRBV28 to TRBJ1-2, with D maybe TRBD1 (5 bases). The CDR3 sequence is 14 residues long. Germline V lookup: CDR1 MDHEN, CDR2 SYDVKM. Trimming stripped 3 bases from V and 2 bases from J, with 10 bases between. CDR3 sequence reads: CASSFDRINYGYTF. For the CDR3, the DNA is TGTGCCAGCAGTTTTGACAGAATAAACTATGGCTACACCTTC.

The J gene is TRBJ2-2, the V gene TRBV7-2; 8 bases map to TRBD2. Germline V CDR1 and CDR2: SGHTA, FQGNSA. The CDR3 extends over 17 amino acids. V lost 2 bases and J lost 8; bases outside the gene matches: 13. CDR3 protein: CASSLSGTSPRWGELFF. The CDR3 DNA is TGTGCCAGCAGCTTAAGTGGGACTAGTCCCCGATGGGGGGAGCTGTTTTTT.

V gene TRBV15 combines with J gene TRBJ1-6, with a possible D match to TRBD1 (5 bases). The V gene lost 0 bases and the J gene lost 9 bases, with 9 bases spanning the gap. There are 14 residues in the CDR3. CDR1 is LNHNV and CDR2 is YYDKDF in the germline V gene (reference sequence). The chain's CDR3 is CATSRDTGLSPLHF. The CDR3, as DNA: TGTGCCACCAGCAGAGACACGGGACTTTCACCCCTCCACTTT.

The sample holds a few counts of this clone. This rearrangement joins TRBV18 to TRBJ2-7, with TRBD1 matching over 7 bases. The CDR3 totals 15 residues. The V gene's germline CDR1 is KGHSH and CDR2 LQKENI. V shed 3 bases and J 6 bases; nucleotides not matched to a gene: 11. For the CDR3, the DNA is TGTGCCAGCTCACCTTTACAGGGGTTGACTATCGAGCAGTACTTC. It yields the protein CASSPLQGLTIEQYF. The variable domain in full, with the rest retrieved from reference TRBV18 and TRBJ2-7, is NAGVMQNPRHLVRRRGQEARLRCSPMKGHSHVYWYRQLPEEGLKFMVYLQKENIIDESGMPKERFSAEFPKEGPSILRIQQVVRGDSAAYFCASSPLQGLTIEQYFGPGTRLTVT.

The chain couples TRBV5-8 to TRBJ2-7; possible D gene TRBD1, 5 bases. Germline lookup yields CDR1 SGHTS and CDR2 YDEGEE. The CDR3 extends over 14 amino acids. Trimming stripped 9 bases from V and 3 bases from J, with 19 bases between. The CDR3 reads CATLSLDRGYEQYF. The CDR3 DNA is TGTGCCACCCTTTCTCTGGATAGGGGCTACGAGCAGTACTTC. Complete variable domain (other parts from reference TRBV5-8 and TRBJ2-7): EAGVTQSPTHLIKTRGQQATLRCSPISGHTSVYWYQQALGLGLQFLLWYDEGEERNRGNFPPRFSGRQFPNYSSELNVNALELEDSALYLCATLSLDRGYEQYFGPGTRLTVT.

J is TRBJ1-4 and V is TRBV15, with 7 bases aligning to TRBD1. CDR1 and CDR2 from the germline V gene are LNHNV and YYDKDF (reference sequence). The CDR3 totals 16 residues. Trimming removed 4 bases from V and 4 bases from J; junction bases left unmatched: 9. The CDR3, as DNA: TGTGCCACCAGCACCCCTAAGGGGGCGGTTAATGAAAAACTGTTTTTT. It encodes CATSTPKGAVNEKLFF.